Listed here are 3 T cell receptor beta chains from one sample, sequenced in a study of T cells in Graves' hyperthyroidism and ophthalmopathy. The source material, RNA transcripts, was used to amplify TCR beta CDR3 regions. The HTBI primer set served for first-round RT-PCR of the TCR CDR3. MiXCR was run by TCRdb on the multiplex PCR reads, yielding one entry per CDR3 protein. The table shows a few hundred thousand distinct CDR3 sequences, with approximately 15% occurring only once. Sequencing was carried out using blood. These receptors came from a woman younger than 45 with Graves' hyperthyroidism that later progressed to Graves' ophthalmopathy.

This clonotype showed up many times. The chain uses TRBV7-3 and TRBJ2-3; D might be TRBD1 or TRBD2, each matching 5 bases. This CDR3 is 13 amino acids long. V lost 5 bases and J 4 bases, leaving 10 bases between the germline ends. In germline, CDR1 is SGHTA, CDR2 FQGTGA. This CDR3 is CASSPGTPDTQYF. The DNA for the CDR3 is TGTGCCAGCAGCCCTGGGACGCCAGATACGCAGTATTTT.

Notes on this clonotype: One end of the junction is discordant with germline, which a read error may explain. V usage is TRBV7-9 and J usage is TRBJ2-2; no definite D call. CDR1 SEHNR and CDR2 FQNEAQ come from the germline V gene (reference sequence). The CDR3 covers 12 residues. The CDR3, as DNA: TGTGTCAGCAGCTTGTCCCCCGGGGAGCTGTTTTTT. Translation: CVSSLSPGELFF. Variable domain in full (rest from reference TRBV7-9 and TRBJ2-2): DTGVSQNPRHKITKRGQNVTFRCDPISEHNRLYWYRQTLGQGPEFLTYFQNEAQLEKSRLLSDRFSAERPKGSFSTLEIQRTEQGDSAMYLCVSSLSPGELFFGEGSRLTVL.

This clonotype was recorded many times. The chain recombines TRBV2 with TRBJ2-7, with D uncertain. Germline loops: CDR1 SNHLY, CDR2 FYNNEI. Trimming cost V 4 bases and J 2 bases, with 9 bases left between them. CDR3 size: 13 residues. This CDR3 reads CASSVPDTYEQYF. In nucleotides, the CDR3 is TGTGCCAGCAGTGTCCCAGATACCTACGAGCAGTACTTC.